The rows below give T cell receptor beta chains drawn from one sample of a study of blood T cell repertoires in COVID-19. Sequenced by immunoSEQ multiplex PCR; TCRdb stores in-frame clones only, minus some. The sample holds about 210,000 clones, around 80% seen once. The sample comprised peripheral blood. Receptor source: a woman aged 40 to 50 with acute or convalescent COVID-19. Each CDR3 is given with its conserved first and last residue. Fields, in order: J gene, D gene, V gene, CDR3 protein, CDR3 DNA. A D gene is named only where the DNA matches it firmly.

TRBJ1-5	-	TRBV12-2	CASRLGGRGNQPQHF	TGTGCAAGTCGCTTAGGTGGCAGGGGCAATCAGCCCCAGCATTTT
TRBJ2-3	-	TRBV5-6	CASRPGFVDTQYF	TGTGCCAGCAGACCGGGTTTTGTGGATACGCAGTATTTT
TRBJ2-7	TRBD2	TRBV12-3/TRBV12-4	CASSSGGASKYF	TGTGCCAGCAGCTCCGGGGGGGCTAGCAAGTACTTC
TRBJ2-7	TRBD2	TRBV6-2/TRBV6-3	CASSYSMGLADSYEQYF	TGTGCCAGCAGTTACTCCATGGGACTAGCGGACTCCTACGAGCAGTACTTC
TRBJ1-2	TRBD1	TRBV2	CASTPFGTGANYGYTF	TGTGCCAGCACTCCCTTCGGGACAGGGGCTAACTATGGCTACACCTTC
TRBJ2-2	TRBD1	TRBV5-4	CASSTGGTGVSTGELFF	TGTGCCAGCAGCACCGGAGGGACAGGGGTCTCCACCGGGGAGCTGTTTTTT
TRBJ1-2	-	TRBV29-1	CSVEDRRRQTYGYTF	TGCAGCGTTGAAGACCGAAGGCGACAGACATATGGCTACACCTTC
TRBJ2-3	-	TRBV1	CTSSRDRGLDTQYF	TGCACCAGCAGCCGGGACAGGGGGTTGGATACGCAGTATTTT
TRBJ1-3	-	TRBV23-1	CASTTHSGNTIYF	TGCGCCAGCACCACACACTCTGGAAACACCATATATTTT
TRBJ2-3	-	TRBV24-1	CATIDWTDTQYF	TGTGCCACCATAGACTGGACAGATACGCAGTATTTT
TRBJ2-7	TRBD1	TRBV19	CASTFSRGRGEQYF	TGTGCCAGTACGTTCTCCAGGGGGCGAGGGGAGCAGTACTTC
TRBJ2-7	TRBD1	TRBV27	CASSFITPTGVPYEQYF	TGTGCCAGCAGTTTTATAACCCCTACAGGGGTACCCTACGAGCAGTACTTC